Sequencing of this T cell receptor beta chain was carried out in a study of early T cells in non-severe SARS-CoV-2 infection listed by TCRdb under 2021. At the level of the whole study: Because TCR sequencing was done on bulk RNA from unsorted whole blood, the alpha and beta chains could not be paired.

This clonotype was seen a handful of times. The antigen it recognizes is unknown. Base qualities are missing; no much larger clone stands one base away. Counted from cysteine to phenylalanine, this CDR3 has 15 amino acids. The CDR3 DNA has 45 bases and is translated from base 1. Cut back by 6 bases and 0 bases, the V and J ends lie 15 bases apart. Per the germline V gene (reference sequence), DFQATT is the CDR1 and SNEGSKA is the CDR2. Study-wide findings and limitations: VDJdb matching was skewed toward anti-spike CD8 responses, so virus-specific expansions were likely underestimated and private and CD4 specificities were missed.

A case-control design nested within a healthcare worker cohort in London, UK, was used, with weekly nasopharyngeal swab PCR tests and blood sampling performed. Between 23 and 31 March 2020, the week of the UK lockdown, healthcare workers were enrolled and then followed up weekly for as long as 16 weeks. The library came from 5' RACE. Sequencing relied on a NextSeq 500. To correct for sequencing error and PCR bias, the TCR library protocol tagged individual cDNA molecules with unique molecular identifiers. TCR alpha and beta chains were both sequenced, and the abundances of alpha and beta sequences in each sample were closely correlated with each other. The study's processing was this. Decombinator V4 was used to annotate the V gene, J gene and CDR3 of the TCR sequences. Expanded TCRs were defined as changing significantly between any two time points under a Poisson model with p below 0.0001. Abundances of TCRs were expressed as counts per million after normalisation to the total number of TCRs sequenced in each sample. MAIT TCRs were defined by TRAV1-2 paired with TRAJ12, TRAJ20 or TRAJ33, and iNKT TCRs by TRAV10 paired with TRAJ18. VDJdb, accessed 1 November 2021, was searched for CMV, EBV and SARS-CoV-2 annotated TCRs, excluding TCRs annotated for multiple antigens. TCRdb trimmed the raw reads at Q25, called clones with MiXCR and kept productive beta chains. Rows matching on CDR3 protein sequence are summarized as one entry with the most common DNA and genes. These V and J calls rely on TCRdb rather than the paper's analysis. The sample table contains 55,000 to 80,000 distinct CDR3 sequences; only one count was recorded for over 9.5% of them. The ten top clones hold over 1.3% of the sample.

This sequence was found in an adult who was a healthcare worker with PCR-confirmed SARS-CoV-2 infection or an uninfected control (not recorded which). Sample: whole blood, taken at baseline. The chain is encoded by TRBV20-1 joined to TRBJ2-1, with TRBD2 as a weak D call on 5 bases. The CDR3 has the sequence CSAPRGGLSYNEQFF. The nucleotide sequence reads TGCAGTGCCCCACGAGGCGGACTCTCCTACAATGAGCAGTTCTTC.